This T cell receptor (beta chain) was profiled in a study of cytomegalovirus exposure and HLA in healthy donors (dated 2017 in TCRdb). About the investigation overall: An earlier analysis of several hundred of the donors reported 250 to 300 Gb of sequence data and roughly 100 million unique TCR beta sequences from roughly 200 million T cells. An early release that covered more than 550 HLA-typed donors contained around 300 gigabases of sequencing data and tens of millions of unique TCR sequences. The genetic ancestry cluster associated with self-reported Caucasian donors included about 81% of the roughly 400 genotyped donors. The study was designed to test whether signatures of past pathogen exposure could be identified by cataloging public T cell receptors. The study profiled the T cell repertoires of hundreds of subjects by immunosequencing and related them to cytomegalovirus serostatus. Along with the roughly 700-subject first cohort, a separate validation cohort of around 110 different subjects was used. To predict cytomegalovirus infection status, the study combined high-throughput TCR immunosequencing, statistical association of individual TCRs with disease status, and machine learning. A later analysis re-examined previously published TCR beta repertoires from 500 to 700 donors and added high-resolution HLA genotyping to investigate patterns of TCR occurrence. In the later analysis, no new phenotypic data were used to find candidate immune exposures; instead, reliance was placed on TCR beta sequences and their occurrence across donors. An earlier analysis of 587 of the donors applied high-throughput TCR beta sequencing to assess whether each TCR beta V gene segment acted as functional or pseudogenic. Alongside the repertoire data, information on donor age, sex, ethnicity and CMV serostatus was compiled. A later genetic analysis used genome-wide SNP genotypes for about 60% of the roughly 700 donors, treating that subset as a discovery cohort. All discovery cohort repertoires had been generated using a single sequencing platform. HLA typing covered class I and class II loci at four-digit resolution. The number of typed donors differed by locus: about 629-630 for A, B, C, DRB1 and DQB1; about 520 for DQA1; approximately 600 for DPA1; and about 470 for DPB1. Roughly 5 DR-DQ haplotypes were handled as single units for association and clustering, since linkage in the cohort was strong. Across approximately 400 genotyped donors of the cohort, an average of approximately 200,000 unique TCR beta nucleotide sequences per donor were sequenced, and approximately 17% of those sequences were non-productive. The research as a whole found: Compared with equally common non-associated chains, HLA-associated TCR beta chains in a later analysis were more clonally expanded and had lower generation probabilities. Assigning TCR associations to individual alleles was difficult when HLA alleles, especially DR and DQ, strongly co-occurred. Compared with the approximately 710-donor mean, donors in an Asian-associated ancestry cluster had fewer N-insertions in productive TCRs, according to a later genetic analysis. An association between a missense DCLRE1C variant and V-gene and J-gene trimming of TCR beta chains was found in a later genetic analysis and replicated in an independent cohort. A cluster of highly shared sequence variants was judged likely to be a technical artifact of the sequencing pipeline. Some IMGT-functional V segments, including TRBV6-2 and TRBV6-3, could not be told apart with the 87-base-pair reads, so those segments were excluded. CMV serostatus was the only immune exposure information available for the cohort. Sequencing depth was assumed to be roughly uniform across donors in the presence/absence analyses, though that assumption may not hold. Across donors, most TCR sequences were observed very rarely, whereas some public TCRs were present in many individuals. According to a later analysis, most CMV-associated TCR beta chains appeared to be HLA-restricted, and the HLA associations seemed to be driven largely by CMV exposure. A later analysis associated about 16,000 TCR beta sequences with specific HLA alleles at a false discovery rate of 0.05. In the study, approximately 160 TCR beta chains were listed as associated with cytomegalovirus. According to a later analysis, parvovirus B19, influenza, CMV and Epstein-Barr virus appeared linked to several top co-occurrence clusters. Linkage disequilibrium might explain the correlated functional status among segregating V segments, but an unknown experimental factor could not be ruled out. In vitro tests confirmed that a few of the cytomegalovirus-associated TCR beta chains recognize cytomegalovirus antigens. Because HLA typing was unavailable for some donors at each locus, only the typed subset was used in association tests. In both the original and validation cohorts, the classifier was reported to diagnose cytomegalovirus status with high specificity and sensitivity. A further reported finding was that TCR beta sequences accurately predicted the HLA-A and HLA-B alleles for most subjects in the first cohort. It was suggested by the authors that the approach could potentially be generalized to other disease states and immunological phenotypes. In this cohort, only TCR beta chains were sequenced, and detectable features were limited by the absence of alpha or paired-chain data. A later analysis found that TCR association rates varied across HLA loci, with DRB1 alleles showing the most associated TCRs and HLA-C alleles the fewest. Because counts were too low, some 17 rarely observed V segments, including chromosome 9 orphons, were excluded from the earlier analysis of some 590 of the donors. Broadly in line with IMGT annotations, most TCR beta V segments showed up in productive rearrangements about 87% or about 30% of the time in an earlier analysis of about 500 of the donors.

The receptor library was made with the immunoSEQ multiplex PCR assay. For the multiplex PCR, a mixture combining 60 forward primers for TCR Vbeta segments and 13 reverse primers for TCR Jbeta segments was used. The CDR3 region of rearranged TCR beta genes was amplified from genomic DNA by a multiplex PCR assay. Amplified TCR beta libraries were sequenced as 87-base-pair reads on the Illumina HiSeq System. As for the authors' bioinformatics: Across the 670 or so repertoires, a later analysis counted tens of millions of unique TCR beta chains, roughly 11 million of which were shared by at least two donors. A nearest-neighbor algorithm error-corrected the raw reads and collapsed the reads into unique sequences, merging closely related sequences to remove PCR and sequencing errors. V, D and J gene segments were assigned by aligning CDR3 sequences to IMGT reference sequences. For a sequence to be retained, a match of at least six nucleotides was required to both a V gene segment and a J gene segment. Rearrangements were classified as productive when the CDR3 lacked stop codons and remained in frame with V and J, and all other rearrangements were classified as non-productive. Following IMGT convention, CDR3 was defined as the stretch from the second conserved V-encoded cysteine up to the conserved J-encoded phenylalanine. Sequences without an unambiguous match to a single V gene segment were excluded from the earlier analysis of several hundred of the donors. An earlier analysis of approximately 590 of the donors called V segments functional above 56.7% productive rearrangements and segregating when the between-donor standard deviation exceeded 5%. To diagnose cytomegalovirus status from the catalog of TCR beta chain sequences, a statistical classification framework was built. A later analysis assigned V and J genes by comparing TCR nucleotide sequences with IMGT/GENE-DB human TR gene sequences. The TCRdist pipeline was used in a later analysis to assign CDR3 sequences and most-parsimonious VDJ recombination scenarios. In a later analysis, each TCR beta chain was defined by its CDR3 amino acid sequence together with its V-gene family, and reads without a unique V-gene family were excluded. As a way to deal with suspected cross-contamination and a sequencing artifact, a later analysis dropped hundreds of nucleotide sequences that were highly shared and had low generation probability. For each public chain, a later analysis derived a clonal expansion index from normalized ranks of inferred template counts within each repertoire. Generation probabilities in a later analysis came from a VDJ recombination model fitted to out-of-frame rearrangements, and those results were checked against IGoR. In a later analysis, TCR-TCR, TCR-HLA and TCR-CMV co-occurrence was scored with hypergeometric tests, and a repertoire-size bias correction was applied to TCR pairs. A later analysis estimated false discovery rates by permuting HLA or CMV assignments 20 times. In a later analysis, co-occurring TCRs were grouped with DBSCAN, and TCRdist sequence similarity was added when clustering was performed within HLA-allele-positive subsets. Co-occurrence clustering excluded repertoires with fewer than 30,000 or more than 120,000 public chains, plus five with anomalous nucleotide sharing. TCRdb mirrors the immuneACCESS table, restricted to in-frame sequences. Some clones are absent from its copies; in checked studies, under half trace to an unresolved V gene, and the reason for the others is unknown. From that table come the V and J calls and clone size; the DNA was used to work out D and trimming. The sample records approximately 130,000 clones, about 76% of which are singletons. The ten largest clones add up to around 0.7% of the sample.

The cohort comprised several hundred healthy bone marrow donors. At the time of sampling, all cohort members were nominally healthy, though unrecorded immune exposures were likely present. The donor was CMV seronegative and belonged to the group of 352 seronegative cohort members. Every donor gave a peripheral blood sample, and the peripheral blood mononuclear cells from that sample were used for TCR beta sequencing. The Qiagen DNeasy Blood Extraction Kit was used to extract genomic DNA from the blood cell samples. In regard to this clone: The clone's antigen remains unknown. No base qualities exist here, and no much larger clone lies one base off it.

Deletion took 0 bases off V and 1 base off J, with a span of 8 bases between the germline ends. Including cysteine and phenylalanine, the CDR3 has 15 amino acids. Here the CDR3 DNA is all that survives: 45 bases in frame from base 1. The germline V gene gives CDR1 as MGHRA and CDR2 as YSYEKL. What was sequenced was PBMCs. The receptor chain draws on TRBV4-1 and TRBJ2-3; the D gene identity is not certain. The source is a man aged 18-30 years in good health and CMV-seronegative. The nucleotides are TGCGCCAGCAGCCAAGATTATGAGGGCACAGATACGCAGTATTTT. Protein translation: CASSQDYEGTDTQYF.